This T cell receptor beta chain is from a study of T cell responses to AZD1222 COVID-19 vaccine. Study context: Whether given at about 4 or about 12 weeks, second doses were pooled. Study-wide results and caveats: Donor demographics were predominantly white British with a female majority; clonal diversity may be underestimated.

Repertoires were generated with immunoSEQ multiplex PCR, while TCRdb's copy carries only in-frame clones and drops some. The top ten clones hold around 5.5% of a sample with around 160,000 clones, approximately 91% of them seen once. Per germline, CDR1 MGHRA and CDR2 YSYEKL. V gave up 3 bases and J gave up 4 bases; unmatched junction bases: 2. The CDR3 has 14 residues. Regarding this clone: Its antigen remains unknown.

The V gene is TRBV4-1, the J gene TRBJ2-1, with 8 bases aligning to TRBD2. The TCR comes from an adult in good health. The sequencing here drew on peripheral blood, taken on day 0 of AZD1222 vaccination. The CDR3 nucleotides are TGCGCCAGCAGCCAGACTAGCGCGTACAATGAGCAGTTCTTC. Protein product: CASSQTSAYNEQFF.